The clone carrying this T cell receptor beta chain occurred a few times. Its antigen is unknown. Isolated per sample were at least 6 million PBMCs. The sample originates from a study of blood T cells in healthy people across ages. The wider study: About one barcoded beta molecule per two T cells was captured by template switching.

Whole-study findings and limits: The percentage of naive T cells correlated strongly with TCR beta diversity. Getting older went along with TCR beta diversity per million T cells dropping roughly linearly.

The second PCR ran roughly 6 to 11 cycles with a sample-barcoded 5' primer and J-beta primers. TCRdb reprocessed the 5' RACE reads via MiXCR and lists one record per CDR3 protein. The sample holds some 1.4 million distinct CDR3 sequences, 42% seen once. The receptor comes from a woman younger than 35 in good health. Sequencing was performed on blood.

CDR3 sequence reads: CASSRQTGPLQETQYF. The CDR3 nucleotides read TGTGCCAGCAGCCGACAGACAGGGCCCCTCCAAGAGACCCAGTACTTC. The rearrangement uses TRBV6-6 and TRBJ2-5; 7 bases fit TRBD1. Per the germline V gene, CDR1 is MNHNY and CDR2 is SVGAGI (reference sequence). The CDR3 contains 16 residues. After removal of 6 bases from V and 1 base from J, the junction contained 11 bases not matched to a gene.